This T cell receptor (beta chain) is drawn from a study of blood T cell repertoires in COVID-19. Study-wide background: The origin of the acute and convalescent COVID-19 samples was the United States, Italy and Spain. In each case, the material was cDNA or gDNA derived from T cells, B-cell-depleted T cells, or PBMCs.

There are 15 residues in the CDR3. The germline V gene has CDR1 SGHTS and CDR2 YDEGEE. Trimming pared 4 bases from V and 1 base from J, leaving 14 bases between. This clone was seen a few times. Original processing methods: It was from reference gene primer amplification that nucleated cell counts were estimated. This table comes from immunoSEQ multiplex PCR, and its TCRdb copy is limited to in-frame clones, with some not included. The DNA gave D and trimming, while V, J and clone size come from that table. The data show approximately 350,000 clones, roughly four fifths seen once. The chain joins TRBV5-8 to TRBJ1-1; D may be TRBD1 (5 bases). This clonotype was obtained from a woman aged 45-59 years who had recovered from COVID-19. The material sequenced was PBMCs or T cells enriched from blood (not recorded which). CDR3: CASSAYRQQNTEAFF. CDR3 DNA sequence: TGTGCCAGCAGCGCCTATAGACAGCAGAACACTGAAGCTTTCTTT.